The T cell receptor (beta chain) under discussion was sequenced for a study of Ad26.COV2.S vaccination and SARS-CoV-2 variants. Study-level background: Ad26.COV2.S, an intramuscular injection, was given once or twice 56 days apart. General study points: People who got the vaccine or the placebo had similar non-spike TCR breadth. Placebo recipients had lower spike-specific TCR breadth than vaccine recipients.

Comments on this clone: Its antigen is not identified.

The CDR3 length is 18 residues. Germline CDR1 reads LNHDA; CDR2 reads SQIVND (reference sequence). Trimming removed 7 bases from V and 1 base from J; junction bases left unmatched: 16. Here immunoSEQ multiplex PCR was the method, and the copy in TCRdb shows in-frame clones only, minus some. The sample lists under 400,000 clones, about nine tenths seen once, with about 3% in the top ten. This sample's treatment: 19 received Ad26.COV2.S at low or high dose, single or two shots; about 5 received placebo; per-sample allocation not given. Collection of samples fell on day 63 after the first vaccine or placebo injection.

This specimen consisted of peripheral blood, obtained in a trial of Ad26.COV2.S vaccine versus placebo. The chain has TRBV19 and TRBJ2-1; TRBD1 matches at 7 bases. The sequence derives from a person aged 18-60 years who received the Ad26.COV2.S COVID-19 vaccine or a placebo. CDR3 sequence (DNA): TGTGCCAGTACAAACATAAAGGACAGGTCCTATTCCTACAATGAGCAGTTCTTC. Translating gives CASTNIKDRSYSYNEQFF.